This is a list of T cell receptor beta chains from one sample in a study of blood T cell repertoires in COVID-19. Only in-frame clones appear in the TCRdb table, and some are missing; sequencing was by immunoSEQ multiplex PCR. The sample has fewer than 400,000 clones; around 87% are singletons. Sequenced material: peripheral blood. Receptors originate from a human donor in a cohort sampled during active COVID-19. Both conserved end residues are part of each CDR3. The D gene is left open where the match is weak. The size field is filled for only some rows; it gives once, few, many or a size class.

j_call	v_call	d_call	clone_size	cdr3_aa	cdr3_nt
TRBJ2-3	TRBV6-1	-	-	CASSDIEGGTDTQYF	TGTGCCAGCAGTGATATTGAGGGGGGCACAGATACGCAGTATTTT
TRBJ1-1	TRBV4-2	-	-	CASSQGEGGSTEAFF	TGTGCCAGCAGCCAAGGCGAAGGGGGTTCGACTGAAGCTTTCTTT
TRBJ1-3	TRBV13	TRBD1	-	CASSRDRGIVGSGNTIYF	TGTGCCAGCAGCCGGGACAGGGGTATAGTTGGCTCTGGAAACACCATATATTTT
TRBJ2-7	TRBV3-1/TRBV3-2	TRBD1	-	CASSHASGGEQYF	TGTGCCAGCAGCCACGCCTCAGGGGGCGAGCAGTACTTC
TRBJ2-7	TRBV15	TRBD1	-	CATSPNPRQGLGYEQYF	TGTGCCACCAGTCCGAACCCTAGACAGGGCCTGGGGTACGAGCAGTACTTC
TRBJ1-1	TRBV10-3	TRBD1	-	CAISESTGQAHTEAFF	TGTGCCATCAGTGAGTCCACCGGACAGGCACACACTGAAGCTTTCTTT
TRBJ2-7	TRBV7-2	TRBD2	-	CASSLGGRDEQYF	TGTGCCAGCAGCTTAGGAGGGAGGGACGAGCAGTACTTC
TRBJ2-7	TRBV10-3	TRBD2	-	CAISEGGLAVKQYF	TGTGCCATCAGTGAGGGGGGACTAGCGGTGAAGCAGTACTTC
TRBJ2-2	TRBV30	TRBD2	-	CAAGGQNTGELFF	TGTGCGGCGGGGGGTCAGAACACCGGGGAGCTGTTTTTT
TRBJ1-3	TRBV3-1/TRBV3-2	TRBD1	-	CASSQRGQGFSGNTIYF	TGTGCCAGCAGCCAGAGGGGACAGGGATTTTCTGGAAACACCATATATTTT
TRBJ2-1	TRBV9	-	-	CASSVAPGGWSKNEQFF	TGTGCCAGCAGCGTAGCCCCCGGGGGTTGGAGCAAGAATGAGCAGTTCTTC
TRBJ1-5	TRBV30	TRBD1	-	CAWSFSRGLWDSNQPQHF	TGTGCCTGGAGTTTTTCCAGGGGGCTATGGGATAGCAATCAGCCCCAGCATTTT
TRBJ2-7	TRBV3-1/TRBV3-2	TRBD1	-	CASSQSHRGYEQYF	TGTGCCAGCAGCCAATCTCACAGGGGCTACGAGCAGTACTTC
TRBJ1-1	TRBV6-4	TRBD1	-	CASSDPLLDRATEAFF	TGTGCCAGCAGTGACCCTCTCCTGGACAGGGCTACTGAAGCTTTCTTT
TRBJ2-3	TRBV4-1	TRBD2	-	CASSHLPTLRRESTDTQYF	TGCGCCAGCAGCCATCTACCCACCTTAAGGCGGGAGTCTACAGATACGCAGTATTTT
TRBJ2-7	TRBV7-9	-	-	CASSLESSYEQYF	TGTGCCAGCAGCCTCGAGTCTAGCTACGAGCAGTACTTC
TRBJ2-3	TRBV3-1/TRBV3-2	TRBD2	-	CASSQQTSGRWDTQYF	TGTGCCAGCAGCCAACAGACTAGCGGGAGGTGGGATACGCAGTATTTT
TRBJ1-2	TRBV5-1	-	few	CASSTTGSYGYTF	TGCGCCAGCAGCACTACAGGGTCCTATGGCTACACCTTC
TRBJ1-2	TRBV30	-	-	CAWRLAAGEGYTF	TGTGCCTGGAGGCTGGCGGCAGGGGAGGGCTACACCTTC
TRBJ2-5	TRBV27	-	-	CASSSFGRGKKGTQYF	TGTGCCAGCAGTTCTTTCGGTAGGGGGAAAAAAGGGACCCAGTACTTC
TRBJ2-7	TRBV4-1	TRBD2	-	CASSQGAEREGLSNEQYF	TGCGCCAGCAGCCAAGGGGCTGAACGGGAGGGCCTCTCGAACGAGCAGTACTTC
TRBJ2-7	TRBV11-3	TRBD2	-	CASSLDNLLRDSGTIYEQYF	TGTGCCAGCAGCTTAGATAACCTATTAAGAGATAGCGGGACCATCTACGAGCAGTACTTC
TRBJ1-3	TRBV30	TRBD1	once	CAWGTGQGNTIYF	TGTGCCTGGGGGACAGGCCAAGGAAACACCATATATTTT
TRBJ2-7	TRBV15	TRBD2	-	CATSRDPSGGSSSYEQYF	TGTGCCACCAGCAGAGATCCTAGCGGGGGCTCAAGCTCCTACGAGCAGTACTTC